The TCR beta chain under discussion was sequenced for a study of quantifying T cell responses using KT2 cells (dated by TCRdb to the late 2010s). About the investigation overall: RNA was DNase-treated and reverse transcribed with TCR alpha and beta constant-region primers, mostly using SuperScript III. The efficiency of the T4 ligation step under optimum conditions was estimated to be greater than 8.5%. To prevent over-amplification, PCR2 was performed as a SYBR Green qPCR and halted at a predetermined fluorescence threshold. Broader findings and caveats from the paper: Detection of KT2 sequences showed saturation at very high KT2 spike-in numbers. No side-by-side comparison of the pipeline with other TCR sequencing techniques was included in the study. Counts of KT2 alpha and beta sequences scaled linearly with input KT2 cell number over several orders of magnitude. Even at the lowest spike-in tested, roughly one KT2 cell per 100,000 PBMC, KT2 sequences were still detected.

This clonotype was picked up a small number of times. Its antigen target is currently unknown. Per-base quality was not reported, and no clone a single base away is much larger than it. The method was UMI-ligation and nested PCR. A single-stranded oligonucleotide carrying the Illumina SP2 sequence and a UMI was ligated to the cDNA 3' end using T4 RNA ligase 1. PCR1 ran 4 cycles (98°C 15 s, 69°C 30 s, 72°C 40 s); the beta primer was an equimolar mix of RC1.1 and RC1.2 covering TRBC1 and TRBC2. From PCR2 onward, TCR alpha and beta chains were processed separately, with sample indices and Illumina adaptors added. Placed after an 8-base spacer, the UMI was made up of 12 random nucleotides arranged as two hexamers with a spacer between them. Libraries were sequenced on an Illumina MiSeq using v2 2x251 paired-end chemistry, with more than 9 samples typically included per run. PhiX DNA at about 5-8% was added to each sequencing library to increase diversity. The published analysis was carried out like this. Raw reads were converted to FASTQ with bcl2fastq and were demultiplexed by dual indices with Demultiplexor. V and J genes were assigned by Decombinator through tag matching, with a single base-pair mismatch permitted. Using UMIs, Collapsinator corrected both sequencing errors and the frequency errors that come from PCR heterogeneity. CDR3Translator turned Decombinator identifiers into nucleotide sequence, translated that sequence into amino acids, and pulled out the CDR3 based on C- and N-terminal motifs. A cluster of KT2 sequences that shared one unique molecular identifier was counted as a single distinct KT2 TCR. In TCRdb, the public reads were trimmed at Q25 with fastp and aligned with MiXCR, with productive beta chains retained. Rows merge per CDR3 protein into single entries with the most common DNA and genes. Clone size and V and J calls follow TCRdb, not the original study. This sample gives under 35,000 distinct CDR3 sequences in total; about 7.3% of them show up just once. Of the sample, less than 20% falls within the top ten clones.

From the cysteine up to the phenylalanine, the CDR3 has a length of 14 residues. The CDR3 DNA has 42 bases and is translated from base 1. At the junction V is shortened by 5 bases and J by 1 base; bases outside the gene matches: 4. Known numbers of KT2, a T cell clone whose TCR had been sequenced previously, were spiked into unfractionated PBMC to test the sensitivity and accuracy of the pipeline. A range of KT2-to-PBMC ratios was generated by mixing KT2 cells with a fixed number of PBMC. The TCR originated in a human donor. The chain uses TRBV12-3 or TRBV12-4 and TRBJ1-1, and TRBD1 matches 7 of the central bases. Sequencing was carried out using PBMCs spiked with cells of the T cell clone KT2. The CDR3 loop reads CASSMHRGNTEAFF. In nucleotides, the sequence is TGTGCCAGCAGTATGCACAGGGGGAACACTGAAGCTTTCTTT.